The 6 T cell receptor beta chains below come from one sample, sequenced in a study of post-analysis software for immune sequencing data. Unique-molecular-identifier-tagged TCR beta cDNA libraries were used. TCRdb re-analysed the PCR reads in MiXCR, keeping a single row per CDR3 protein. Here the sample spans fewer than 600,000 distinct CDR3 sequences, nearly 45% being singletons. Antigens of these TCRs are unknown. Findings and caveats of the study: Five TRBV segments, including TRBV5-6, TRBV5-1 and TRBV20-1, were more frequent in patients than controls.

Sample: blood. These receptors all stem from a girl aged 5-17 years with multiple sclerosis.

The CDR3 loop is CASSSNAGSEKLFF. The DNA of the CDR3 is TGTGCCAGCAGTTCGAATGCAGGGTCTGAAAAACTGTTTTTT. The genes are TRBV6-5 and TRBJ1-4; TRBD1 might be the D (5 bases). Germline CDR1 is MNHEY and CDR2 is SVGAGI. V was shortened by 4 bases and J by 7 bases, with 13 bases between the two germline ends. The CDR3 has 14 amino acids.

This clonotype was counted between two and nine times. V gene TRBV25-1 combines with J gene TRBJ2-7, with D possibly matching TRBD1 (5 bases). The V gene's germline CDR1 is MGHDK and CDR2 SYGVNS. The CDR3 spans 9 residues. CDR3 sequence reads: CDRQGEQYF. The CDR3 nucleotides read TGTGACAGGCAGGGCGAGCAGTACTTC.

This clonotype was recorded a few times. The genes are TRBV7-2 and TRBJ2-4; D gene uncertain. The last part of the DNA fits TRBJ2-5 better; the J call may be wrong. Germline-derived CDR1 and CDR2 are SGHTA and FQGNSA. The CDR3 covers 11 residues. CDR3 bases: TGTGCCAGCAACGTCGACGGGACCCAGTACTTC. This gives the protein CASNVDGTQYF.

This clonotype has a count of ten or more. This chain links TRBV7-9 with TRBJ2-1, with D maybe TRBD2 (5 bases). Germline V gene lookup returns CDR1 SEHNR and CDR2 FQNEAQ (reference sequence). CDR3 length: 13 residues. V was trimmed by 6 bases and J by 7 bases, leaving 13 bases between them. The DNA for the CDR3 is TGTGCCAGCAGGACTAACTGGCCTAATGAGCAGTTCTTC. Translating it yields CASRTNWPNEQFF. Full variable domain (missing parts from reference TRBV7-9 and TRBJ2-1): DTGVSQNPRHKITKRGQNVTFRCDPISEHNRLYWYRQTLGQGPEFLTYFQNEAQLEKSRLLSDRFSAERPKGSFSTLEIQRTEQGDSAMYLCASRTNWPNEQFFGPGTRLTVL.

The table lists this clonotype with a count of one. The chain combines TRBV6-1 with TRBJ1-1, with a tentative D call TRBD1 (6 bases). V gave up 2 bases and J gave up 8 bases, with 12 bases separating them. CDR1 MNHNS and CDR2 SASEGT come from the germline V gene. This CDR3 is 13 amino acids long. CDR3 residues: CASSEIRQGEAFF. CDR3 in DNA: TGTGCCAGCAGTGAAATCAGGCAGGGGGAAGCTTTCTTT.

The CDR3 spells CASSENREDTQYF. The DNA of the CDR3 is TGTGCCAGCAGTGAAAATAGGGAAGATACGCAGTATTTT. The chain uses TRBV6-1 and TRBJ2-3; D call uncertain. CDR3 size: 13 residues. V was pared by 2 bases and J by 5 bases, with 8 bases between. From germline, CDR1 is MNHNS and CDR2 SASEGT.